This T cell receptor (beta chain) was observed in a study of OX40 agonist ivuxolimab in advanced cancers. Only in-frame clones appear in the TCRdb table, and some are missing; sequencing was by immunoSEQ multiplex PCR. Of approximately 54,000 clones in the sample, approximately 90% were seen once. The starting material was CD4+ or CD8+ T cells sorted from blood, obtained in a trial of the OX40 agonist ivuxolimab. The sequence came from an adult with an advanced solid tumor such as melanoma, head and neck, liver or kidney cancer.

In DNA, the CDR3 is TGTGCCAGTAGTGGCCTGGGGGGGGCCGGGACTGAAGCTTTCTTT. Translation: CASSGLGGAGTEAFF. The chain is built from TRBV19 and TRBJ1-1; tentatively, D is TRBD1 (6 bases). CDR1 and CDR2 (germline): LNHDA, SQIVND (reference sequence). The germline V and J ends were trimmed by 5 bases and 5 bases, with 18 bases remaining between them. This CDR3 spans 15 amino acids.